The 2 T cell receptor beta chains below all came from one sample that was sequenced in a study of long-term antiretroviral therapy in people with HIV. immunoSEQ v3.0 was run at survey level. The repertoire was sequenced with immunoSEQ multiplex PCR; TCRdb's copy has only in-frame clones and lacks some. Here the sample spans approximately 24,000 clones, 79% being singletons. Specimen: unsorted PBMCs, collected 2.1 years after starting antiretroviral therapy. The receptor set was obtained from a young man with HIV.

This clone showed up just a few times. This chain connects TRBV4-1 to TRBJ2-7; D is uncertain. The V and J ends lost 1 base and 3 bases respectively, with 4 bases between them. Germline lookup yields CDR1 MGHRA and CDR2 YSYEKL. The CDR3 is 12 amino acids. The CDR3 DNA is TGCGCCAGCAGCCAAGTGGGCTACGAGCAGTACTTC. Translating gives CASSQVGYEQYF.

The chain joins TRBV7-2 to TRBJ2-7; 7 bases are shared with TRBD2. This CDR3 comprises 15 residues. Germline CDR1 reads SGHTA; CDR2 reads FQGNSA. The V gene end was trimmed by 2 bases and the J gene end by 3 bases; junction bases not matched to a gene: 7. CDR3 DNA: TGTGCCAGCAGCTTAAATTGGGCTAGCGGCTACGAGCAGTACTTC. It codes for CASSLNWASGYEQYF.